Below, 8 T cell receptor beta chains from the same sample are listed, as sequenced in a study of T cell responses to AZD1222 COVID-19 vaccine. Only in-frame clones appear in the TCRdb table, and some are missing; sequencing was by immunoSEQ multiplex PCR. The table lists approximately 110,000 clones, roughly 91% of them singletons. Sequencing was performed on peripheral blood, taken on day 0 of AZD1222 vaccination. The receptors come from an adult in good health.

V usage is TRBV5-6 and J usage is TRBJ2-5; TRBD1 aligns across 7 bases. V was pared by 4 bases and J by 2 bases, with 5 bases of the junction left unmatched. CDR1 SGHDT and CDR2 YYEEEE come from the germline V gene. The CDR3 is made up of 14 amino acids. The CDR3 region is CASSPGQIQETQYF. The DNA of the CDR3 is TGTGCCAGCAGCCCGGGACAGATACAAGAGACCCAGTACTTC.

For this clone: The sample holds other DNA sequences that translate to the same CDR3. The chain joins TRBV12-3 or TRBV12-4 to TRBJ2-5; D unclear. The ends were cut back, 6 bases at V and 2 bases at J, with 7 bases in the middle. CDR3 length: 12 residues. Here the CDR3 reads CASSPLQETQYF. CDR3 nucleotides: TGTGCCAGCAGCCCGTTACAAGAGACCCAGTACTTC.

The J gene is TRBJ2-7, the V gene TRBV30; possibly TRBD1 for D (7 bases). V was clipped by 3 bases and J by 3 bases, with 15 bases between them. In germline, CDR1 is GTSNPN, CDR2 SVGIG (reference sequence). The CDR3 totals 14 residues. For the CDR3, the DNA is TGTGCCTGGAGAAGGACAGGAGGGAACTACGAGCAGTACTTC. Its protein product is CAWRRTGGNYEQYF.

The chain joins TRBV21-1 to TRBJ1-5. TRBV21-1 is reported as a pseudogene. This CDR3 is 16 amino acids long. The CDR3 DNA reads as TGTGCCAGCAGCAAAGCAGAGTGGTCCGCGGGGCAGCCCCAGCATTTT. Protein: CASSKAEWSAGQPQHF.

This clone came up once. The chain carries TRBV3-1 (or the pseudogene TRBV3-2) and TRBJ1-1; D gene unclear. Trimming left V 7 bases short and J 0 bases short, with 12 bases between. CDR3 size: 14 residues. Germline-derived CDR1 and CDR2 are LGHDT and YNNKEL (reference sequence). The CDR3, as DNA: TGTGCCAGCACCAAGAAAGGCATGAACACTGAAGCTTTCTTT. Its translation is CASTKKGMNTEAFF.

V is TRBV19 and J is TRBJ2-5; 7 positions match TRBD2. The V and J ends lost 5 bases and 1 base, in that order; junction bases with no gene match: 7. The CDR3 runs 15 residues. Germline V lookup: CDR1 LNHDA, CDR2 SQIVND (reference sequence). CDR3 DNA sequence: TGTGCCAGTAGTTGGGCGGCTAGCGGCCAAGAGACCCAGTACTTC. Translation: CASSWAASGQETQYF.

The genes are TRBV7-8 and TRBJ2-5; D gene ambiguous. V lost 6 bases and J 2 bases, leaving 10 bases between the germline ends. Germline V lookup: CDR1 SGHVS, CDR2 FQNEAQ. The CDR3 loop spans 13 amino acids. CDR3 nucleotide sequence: TGTGCCAGCAGTTTAAGATTTCAAGAGACCCAGTACTTC. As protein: CASSLRFQETQYF.

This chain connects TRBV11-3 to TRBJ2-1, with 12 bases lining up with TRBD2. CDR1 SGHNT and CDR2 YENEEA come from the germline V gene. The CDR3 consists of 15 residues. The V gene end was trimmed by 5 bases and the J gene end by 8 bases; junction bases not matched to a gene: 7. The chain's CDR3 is CASSASTSGRHEQFF. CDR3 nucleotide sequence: TGTGCCAGCAGCGCGTCGACTAGCGGGAGACATGAGCAGTTCTTC. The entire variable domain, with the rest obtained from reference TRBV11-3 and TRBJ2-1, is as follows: EAGVVQSPRYKIIEKKQPVAFWCNPISGHNTLYWYLQNLGQGPELLIRYENEEAVDDSQLPKDRFSAERLKGVDSTLKIQPAELGDSAVYLCASSASTSGRHEQFFGPGTRLTVL.